Sequencing of this T cell receptor beta chain was carried out in a study of CD8+CD57+ T cells in acquired aplastic anemia. Profiling of TCR beta VDJ combinations and CDR3 sequences used genomic DNA as template. TCRdb itself ran the reads through MiXCR, one entry per CDR3 protein. The table lists 310,000 or so distinct CDR3 sequences, approximately 57% of them singletons. The sequenced patients had an expansion of CD8+CD57+ cells seen by flow cytometry. This CDR3 is 14 amino acids long. V gave up 3 bases and J gave up 5 bases; unmatched junction bases: 7. Germline loops: CDR1 SGDLS, CDR2 YYNGEE. The sequencing input was sorted CD4+, CD8+, or CD8+CD57+ T cells (not recorded which) from PBMCs. The receptor comes from a human donor with aplastic anemia. V usage is TRBV9 and J usage is TRBJ2-7, with 8 bases matching TRBD1. The CDR3 DNA sequence: TGTGCCAGCAGCGGGACAGGGTTCGTCGACGAGCAGTACTTC. It encodes CASSGTGFVDEQYF.